This is a list of T cell receptor beta chains from one sample in a study of OX40 agonist ivuxolimab in advanced cancers. The method was immunoSEQ multiplex PCR; TCRdb's version includes in-frame clones alone and lacks a portion of them. The data contain roughly 89,000 clones, about 88% of them singletons. The sample here was CD4+ or CD8+ T cells sorted from blood, taken in a trial of the OX40 agonist ivuxolimab. Every receptor here comes from an adult with an advanced solid tumor such as melanoma, head and neck, liver or kidney cancer. CDR3s include the opening cysteine and the closing phenylalanine or tryptophan. D genes are given only for firm matches. Clone size appears in some rows only: once, few, many, or a class for an expanded clone.

clone size | D gene | J gene | V gene | CDR3 DNA | CDR3 protein
- | - | TRBJ1-5 | TRBV18 | TGTGCCAGCTCACCACCGTGGGAGACCTATAATCAGCCCCAGCATTTT | CASSPPWETYNQPQHF
- | - | TRBJ2-6 | TRBV6-5 | TGTGCCAGCAGTAGGAGCCACTCTGGGGCCAACGTCCTGACTTTC | CASSRSHSGANVLTF
few | TRBD1 | TRBJ1-1 | TRBV11-2 | TGTGCCAGCACCATCCGGAGGGGGCAGGCTGAAGCTTTCTTT | CASTIRRGQAEAFF
- | TRBD1 | TRBJ1-2 | TRBV7-9 | TGTGCCAGCAGCCCCTTAGGGGGCTCGGGCTATGGCTACACCTTC | CASSPLGGSGYGYTF
- | - | TRBJ2-1 | TRBV5-6 | TGTGCCAGCAGCGCACAGAGTGGGTTGGACAATGAGCAGTTCTTC | CASSAQSGLDNEQFF
- | - | TRBJ1-2 | TRBV29-1 | TGCAGCGTACAGGAGGGGGTTTTAGTCTATGGCTACACCTTC | CSVQEGVLVYGYTF
- | TRBD2 | TRBJ2-7 | TRBV6-5 | TGTGCCAGCAGTTTTTTAGCGGGGGGCGTTTACGAGCAGTACTTC | CASSFLAGGVYEQYF
- | - | TRBJ1-2 | TRBV18 | TGTGCCAGCTCACCGCTCCCCAGGGGCGACTATGGCTACACCTTC | CASSPLPRGDYGYTF
- | - | TRBJ2-5 | TRBV9 | TGTGCCAGCAGCGGAGAGACCCAGTACTTC | CASSGETQYF
- | - | TRBJ1-2 | TRBV7-2 | TGTGCCAGCAGCTCAATACCAGGACCCTATGGCTACACCTTC | CASSSIPGPYGYTF
- | - | TRBJ2-7 | TRBV27 | TGTGCCAGCAGTTTAGACGAGCAGTACTTC | CASSLDEQYF
- | - | TRBJ2-3 | TRBV7-9 | TGTGCCAGCACCCTTCTGGGGGATACGCAGTATTTT | CASTLLGDTQYF
- | - | TRBJ2-7 | TRBV5-8 | TGTGCCAGCAGCTTGGAGGCCAGGGTGGTAGAGCAGTACTTC | CASSLEARVVEQYF
few | TRBD1 | TRBJ1-6 | TRBV7-2 | TGTGCCAGCAGCCCCTGGGACAGGGATTCACCCCTCCACTTT | CASSPWDRDSPLHF
- | - | TRBJ2-3 | TRBV21-1 | TGTGCCAGCAGCAAAGGGGCTCCTGATTCCACAGATACGCAGTATTTT | CASSKGAPDSTDTQYF
once | TRBD1 | TRBJ2-7 | TRBV25-1 | TGTGCCAGCAGTGACCCTCGACAGGGAGTCGGGGAGCAGTACTTC | CASSDPRQGVGEQYF
- | TRBD1 | TRBJ2-7 | TRBV6-6 | TGTGCCAGCAGTTACTCAGGACAGGCCTCCTACGAGCAGTACTTC | CASSYSGQASYEQYF
- | TRBD1 | TRBJ2-5 | TRBV19 | TGTGCCAGTAGTATCGATACAGGGGAAGAGACCCAGTACTTC | CASSIDTGEETQYF
- | - | TRBJ1-5 | TRBV6-5 | TGTGCCAGCAGCAGAGGGTCTATTAGCAATCAGCCCCAGCATTTT | CASSRGSISNQPQHF
many | - | TRBJ2-5 | TRBV5-1 | TGCGCCAGCAGGCTAGAGCCGGGTGCCTTCGGGGAGACCCAGTACTTC | CASRLEPGAFGETQYF
- | TRBD1 | TRBJ2-7 | TRBV6-1 | TGTGCCAGCAGTCAAGAAGCAGGACAGGGGTACGAGCAGTACTTC | CASSQEAGQGYEQYF
- | - | TRBJ1-5 | TRBV4-1 | TGCGCCAGCAGCCAAGTCGGCGGCGGGGCTGGTCAGCCCCAGCATTTT | CASSQVGGGAGQPQHF
- | TRBD2 | TRBJ2-2 | TRBV6-5 | TGTGCCAGCAGCTCGGGACTAGCGAACACCGGGGAGCTGTTTTTT | CASSSGLANTGELFF
once | TRBD1 | TRBJ2-5 | TRBV9 | TGTGCCAGCAGCGTAGGCAAGGGGGCCCAAGAGACCCAGTACTTC | CASSVGKGAQETQYF
few | - | TRBJ1-3 | TRBV11-2 | TGTGCCAGCAGCCCGGCGAGAGGGTCTGGAAACACCATATATTTT | CASSPARGSGNTIYF
- | - | TRBJ2-7 | TRBV4-2 | TGTGCCAGCAGCCCCGCAGGGGCCGGCGAGCAGTACTTC | CASSPAGAGEQYF
few | - | TRBJ1-1 | TRBV6-4 | TGTGCCAGCAGTCCAGGGTCGAACACTGAAGCTTTCTTT | CASSPGSNTEAFF
- | TRBD1 | TRBJ2-1 | TRBV28 | TGTGCCAGCACCCGGTTGACAGGGGGTCGAATCATCAGTGAGCAGTTCTTC | CASTRLTGGRIISEQFF
- | TRBD1 | TRBJ2-3 | TRBV6-6 | TGTGCCAGCAGCATCTGGGACAGGGGGCGCACAGATACGCAGTATTTT | CASSIWDRGRTDTQYF
- | - | TRBJ1-5 | TRBV19 | TGTGCCAGTAAGTCTGTGGGCGCCGGTCAGCCCCAGCATTTT | CASKSVGAGQPQHF
- | TRBD1 | TRBJ1-4 | TRBV9 | TGTGCCAGCAGCCATGGACAGGGGGGTGAAAAACTGTTTTTT | CASSHGQGGEKLFF
- | TRBD1 | TRBJ2-3 | TRBV10-3 | TGTGCCATCAGCCAAGACAGGGGTGTCGCAGATACGCAGTATTTT | CAISQDRGVADTQYF
few | TRBD1 | TRBJ1-6 | TRBV11-1 | TGTGCCAGCAGTTACCGGACAGGGGGCGACTCACCCCTCCACTTT | CASSYRTGGDSPLHF
- | - | TRBJ2-1 | TRBV20-1 | TGCAGTGCTACACATTACAATGAGCAGTTCTTC | CSATHYNEQFF
- | - | TRBJ1-3 | TRBV7-9 | TGTGCCAGCAGCTCAGATACACCGATTAGCTCTGGAAACACCATATATTTT | CASSSDTPISSGNTIYF
- | - | TRBJ1-4 | TRBV27 | TGTGCCAGCAGTTTATTTTCGGGAACGAATGAAAAACTGTTTTTT | CASSLFSGTNEKLFF
- | TRBD2 | TRBJ2-7 | TRBV18 | TGTGCCAGCTCACCACTTCTAGCGGGGGCCTCCTACGAGCAGTACTTC | CASSPLLAGASYEQYF
few | TRBD1 | TRBJ1-5 | TRBV28 | TGTGCCAGCAGAGGAGGACAGGGGTTGAGACAGCCCCAGCATTTT | CASRGGQGLRQPQHF
- | - | TRBJ1-2 | TRBV28 | TGTGCCAGCACAGTCTCAACTAACTATGGCTACACCTTC | CASTVSTNYGYTF
- | TRBD1 | TRBJ2-3 | TRBV15 | TGTGCCACCAGCAGGCATAAAACGGGACAGGGGTCCACAGATACGCAGTATTTT | CATSRHKTGQGSTDTQYF
- | - | TRBJ1-1 | TRBV18 | TGTGCCAGCTCATCTTACCTTCAGGGCAGCGACACTGAAGCTTTCTTT | CASSSYLQGSDTEAFF
- | - | TRBJ1-3 | TRBV6-6 | TGTGCCAGCAGTTACCCGGACAGCTCTGGAAACACCATATATTTT | CASSYPDSSGNTIYF
- | - | TRBJ2-5 | TRBV5-4 | TGTGCCAGCAGCCACAACCTACTAGGATGGGAGACCCAGTACTTC | CASSHNLLGWETQYF
- | TRBD1 | TRBJ2-5 | TRBV7-9 | TGTGCCAGCAGGTTGGACAGGGGTGCAGAGACCCAGTACTTC | CASRLDRGAETQYF
- | TRBD1 | TRBJ2-7 | TRBV6-1 | TGTGCCAGCCAGGGACAGCCGGGAGAGCAGTACTTC | CASQGQPGEQYF
- | - | TRBJ1-5 | TRBV2 | TGTGCCAGCAGTGAAGACAGGGCAAGCAATCAGCCCCAGCATTTT | CASSEDRASNQPQHF
- | - | TRBJ2-7 | TRBV6-5 | TGTGCCAGCAGTTACAGGGGTTCCTACGAGCAGTACTTC | CASSYRGSYEQYF
- | - | TRBJ2-7 | TRBV15 | TGTGCCACCAGCAGAGCAGGGGACGAGCAGTACTTC | CATSRAGDEQYF
- | - | TRBJ1-3 | TRBV5-4 | TGTGCCAGCATTCCGAAGAGTTCTCAGGGGTTCTCTGGAAACACCATATATTTT | CASIPKSSQGFSGNTIYF
- | TRBD1 | TRBJ2-3 | TRBV28 | TGTGCCAGCAGTCCCCAGGGACAGGACGTCGCAGATACGCAGTATTTT | CASSPQGQDVADTQYF
- | TRBD1 | TRBJ1-2 | TRBV2 | TGTGCCAGCAGTGAGACAGGGCGGAGTGGTGGCTACACCTTC | CASSETGRSGGYTF
- | - | TRBJ2-3 | TRBV7-9 | TGTGCCAGCACAAGGTTCGTGTTCATAGGTTCGCCGAGCACAGATACGCAGTATTTT | CASTRFVFIGSPSTDTQYF
- | - | TRBJ1-5 | TRBV6-5 | TGTGCCAGCTTGGGGATCGGGGAACAGCCCCAGCATTTT | CASLGIGEQPQHF
- | - | TRBJ2-7 | TRBV30 | TGTGCCTGGAGTGTAAACGAGCAGTACTTC | CAWSVNEQYF
- | TRBD1 | TRBJ1-1 | TRBV6-1 | TGTGCCACCGCGGGACAGTTGAACACTGAAGCTTTCTTT | CATAGQLNTEAFF